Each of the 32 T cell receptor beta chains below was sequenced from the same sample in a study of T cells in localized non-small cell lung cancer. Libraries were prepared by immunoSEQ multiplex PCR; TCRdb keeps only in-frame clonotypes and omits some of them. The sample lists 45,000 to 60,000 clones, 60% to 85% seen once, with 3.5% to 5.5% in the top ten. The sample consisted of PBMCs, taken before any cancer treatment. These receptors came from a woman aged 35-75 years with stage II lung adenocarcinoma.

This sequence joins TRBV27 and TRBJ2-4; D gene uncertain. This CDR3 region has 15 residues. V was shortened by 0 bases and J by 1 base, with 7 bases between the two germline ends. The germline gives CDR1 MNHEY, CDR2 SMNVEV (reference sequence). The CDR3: CASSLSGVAKNIQYF. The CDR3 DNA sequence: TGTGCCAGCAGTTTATCAGGAGTGGCCAAAAACATTCAGTACTTC.

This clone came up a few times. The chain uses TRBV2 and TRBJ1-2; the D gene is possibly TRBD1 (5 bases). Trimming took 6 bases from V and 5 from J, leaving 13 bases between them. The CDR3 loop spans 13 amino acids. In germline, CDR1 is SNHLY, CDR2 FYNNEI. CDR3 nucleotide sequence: TGTGCCAGCAGAGATGACAGCCGATATGGCTACACCTTC. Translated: CASRDDSRYGYTF.

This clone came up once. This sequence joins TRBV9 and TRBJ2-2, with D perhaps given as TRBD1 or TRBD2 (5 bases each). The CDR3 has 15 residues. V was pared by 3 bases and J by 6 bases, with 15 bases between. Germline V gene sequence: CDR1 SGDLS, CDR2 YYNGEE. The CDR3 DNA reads TGTGCCAGCAGCGCTGGGACCGCGGCCCCCGGGGAGCTGTTTTTT. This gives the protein CASSAGTAAPGELFF.

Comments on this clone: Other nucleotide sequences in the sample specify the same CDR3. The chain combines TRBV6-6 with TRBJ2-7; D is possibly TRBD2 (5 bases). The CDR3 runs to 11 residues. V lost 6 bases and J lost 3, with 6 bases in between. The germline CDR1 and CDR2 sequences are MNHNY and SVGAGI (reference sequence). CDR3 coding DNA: TGTGCCAGCAGCGCGGGCTACGAGCAGTACTTC. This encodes CASSAGYEQYF.

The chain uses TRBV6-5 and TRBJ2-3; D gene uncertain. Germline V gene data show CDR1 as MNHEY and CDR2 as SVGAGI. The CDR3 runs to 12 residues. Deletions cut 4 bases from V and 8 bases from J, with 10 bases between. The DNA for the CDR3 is TGTGCCAGCAGTTCGGATTCTGCTACGCAGTATTTT. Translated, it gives CASSSDSATQYF.

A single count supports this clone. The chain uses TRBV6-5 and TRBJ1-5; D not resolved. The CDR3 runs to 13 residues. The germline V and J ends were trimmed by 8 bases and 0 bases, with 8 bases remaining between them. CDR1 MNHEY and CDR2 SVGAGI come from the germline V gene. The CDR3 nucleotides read TGTGCCAGCGGCAGCTATAGCAATCAGCCCCAGCATTTT. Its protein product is CASGSYSNQPQHF.

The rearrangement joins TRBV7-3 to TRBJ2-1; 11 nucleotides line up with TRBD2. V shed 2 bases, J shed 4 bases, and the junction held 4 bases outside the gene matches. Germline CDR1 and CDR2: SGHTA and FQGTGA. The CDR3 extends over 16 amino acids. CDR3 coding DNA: TGTGCCAGCAGCTTATCCGGGACTAGCGGTTACAATGAGCAGTTCTTC. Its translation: CASSLSGTSGYNEQFF.

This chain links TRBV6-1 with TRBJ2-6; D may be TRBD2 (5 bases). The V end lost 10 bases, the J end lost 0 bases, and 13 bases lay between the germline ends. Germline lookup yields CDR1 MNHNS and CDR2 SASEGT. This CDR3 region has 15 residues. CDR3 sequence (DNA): TGTGCCACCAAAGAGGGTTTCTCTGGGGCCAACGTCCTGACTTTC. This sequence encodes CATKEGFSGANVLTF.

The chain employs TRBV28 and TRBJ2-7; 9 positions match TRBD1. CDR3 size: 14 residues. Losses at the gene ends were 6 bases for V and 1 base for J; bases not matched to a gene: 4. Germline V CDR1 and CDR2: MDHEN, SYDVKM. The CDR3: CASRAGTGSYEQYF. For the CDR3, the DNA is TGTGCCAGCAGAGCGGGGACAGGGTCCTACGAGCAGTACTTC.

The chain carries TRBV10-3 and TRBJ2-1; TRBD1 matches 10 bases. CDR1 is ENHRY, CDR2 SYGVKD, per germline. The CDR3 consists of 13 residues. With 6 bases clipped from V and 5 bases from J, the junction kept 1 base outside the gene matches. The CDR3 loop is CAISGTGDNEQFF. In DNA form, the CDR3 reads TGTGCCATCAGCGGGACAGGGGACAATGAGCAGTTCTTC.

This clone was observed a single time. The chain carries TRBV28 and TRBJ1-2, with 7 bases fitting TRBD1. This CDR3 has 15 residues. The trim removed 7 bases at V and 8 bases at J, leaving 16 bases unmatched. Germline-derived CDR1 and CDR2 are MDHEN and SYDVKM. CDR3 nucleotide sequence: TGTGCCAGCACCTACCCGGGACTAAAGGACAGGGGCTACACCTTC. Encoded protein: CASTYPGLKDRGYTF.

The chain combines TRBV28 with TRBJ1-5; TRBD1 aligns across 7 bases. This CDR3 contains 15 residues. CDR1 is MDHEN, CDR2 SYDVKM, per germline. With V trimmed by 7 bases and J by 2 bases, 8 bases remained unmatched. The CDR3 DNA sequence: TGTGCCAGCAAGGAGGGGGCGTTGGGCAATCAGCCCCAGCATTTT. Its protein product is CASKEGALGNQPQHF.

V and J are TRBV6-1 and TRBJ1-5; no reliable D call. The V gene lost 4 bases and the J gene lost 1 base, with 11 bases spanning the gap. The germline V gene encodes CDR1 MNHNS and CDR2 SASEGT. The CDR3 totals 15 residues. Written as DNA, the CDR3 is TGTGCCAGCAGTGCAGAGGGTCTGAGCAATCAGCCCCAGCATTTT. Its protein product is CASSAEGLSNQPQHF.

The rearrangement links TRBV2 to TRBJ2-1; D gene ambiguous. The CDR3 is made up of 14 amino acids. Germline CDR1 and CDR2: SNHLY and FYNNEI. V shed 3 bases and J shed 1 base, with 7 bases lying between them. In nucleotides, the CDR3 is TGTGCCAGCAGTGATGTCCTATCCTACAATGAGCAGTTCTTC. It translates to CASSDVLSYNEQFF.

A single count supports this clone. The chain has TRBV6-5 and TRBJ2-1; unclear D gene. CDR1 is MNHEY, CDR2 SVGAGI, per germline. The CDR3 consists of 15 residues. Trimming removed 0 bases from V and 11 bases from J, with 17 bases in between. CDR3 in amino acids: CASSYSHLRPGQQFF. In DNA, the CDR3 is TGTGCCAGCAGTTACTCTCACCTTCGCCCCGGGCAGCAGTTCTTC.

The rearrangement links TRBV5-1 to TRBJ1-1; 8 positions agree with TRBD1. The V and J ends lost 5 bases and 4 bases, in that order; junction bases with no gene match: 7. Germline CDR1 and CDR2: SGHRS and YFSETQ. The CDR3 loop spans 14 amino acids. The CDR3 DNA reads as TGCGCCAGCAGGCCAGGGGGCGAGGGCACTGAAGCTTTCTTT. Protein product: CASRPGGEGTEAFF.

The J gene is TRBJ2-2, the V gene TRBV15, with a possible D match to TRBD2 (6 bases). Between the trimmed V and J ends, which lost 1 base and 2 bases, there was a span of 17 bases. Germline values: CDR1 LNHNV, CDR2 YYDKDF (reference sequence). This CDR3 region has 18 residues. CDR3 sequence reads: CATSRAAGAGGNTGELFF. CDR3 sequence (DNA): TGTGCCACCAGCAGAGCAGCTGGGGCCGGGGGTAACACCGGGGAGCTGTTTTTT.

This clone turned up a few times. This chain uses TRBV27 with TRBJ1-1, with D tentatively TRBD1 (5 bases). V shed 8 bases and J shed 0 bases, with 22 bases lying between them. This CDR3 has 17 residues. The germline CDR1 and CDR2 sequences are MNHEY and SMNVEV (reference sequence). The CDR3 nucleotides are TGTGCCAGCGGGGAGATGGCGGGGCGTCTCATGAACACTGAAGCTTTCTTT. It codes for CASGEMAGRLMNTEAFF.

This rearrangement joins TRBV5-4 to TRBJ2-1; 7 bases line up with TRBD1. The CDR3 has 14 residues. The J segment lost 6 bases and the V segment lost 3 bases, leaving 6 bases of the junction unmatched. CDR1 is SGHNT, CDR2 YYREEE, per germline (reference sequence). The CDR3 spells CASSSQGLGNEQFF. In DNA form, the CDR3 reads TGTGCCAGCAGCTCACAGGGGCTAGGCAATGAGCAGTTCTTC.

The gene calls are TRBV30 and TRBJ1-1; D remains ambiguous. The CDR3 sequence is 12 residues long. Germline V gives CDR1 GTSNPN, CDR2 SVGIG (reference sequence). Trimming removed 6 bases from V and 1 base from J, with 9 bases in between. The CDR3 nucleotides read TGTGCCTGTGACTCCACGAACACTGAAGCTTTCTTT. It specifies CACDSTNTEAFF.

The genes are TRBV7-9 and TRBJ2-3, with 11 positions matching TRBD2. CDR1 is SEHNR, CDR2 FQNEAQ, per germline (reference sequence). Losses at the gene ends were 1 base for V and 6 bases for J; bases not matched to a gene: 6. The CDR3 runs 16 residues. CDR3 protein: CASSLGNSGGADTQYF. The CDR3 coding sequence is TGTGCCAGCAGCTTAGGGAATAGCGGGGGGGCGGATACGCAGTATTTT.

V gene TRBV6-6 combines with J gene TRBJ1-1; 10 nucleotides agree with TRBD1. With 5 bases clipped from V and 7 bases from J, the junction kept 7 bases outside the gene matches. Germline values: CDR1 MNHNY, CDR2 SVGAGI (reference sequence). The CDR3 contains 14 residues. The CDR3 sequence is CASSARQGAVEAFF. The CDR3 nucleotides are TGTGCCAGCAGTGCAAGACAGGGGGCGGTTGAAGCTTTCTTT.

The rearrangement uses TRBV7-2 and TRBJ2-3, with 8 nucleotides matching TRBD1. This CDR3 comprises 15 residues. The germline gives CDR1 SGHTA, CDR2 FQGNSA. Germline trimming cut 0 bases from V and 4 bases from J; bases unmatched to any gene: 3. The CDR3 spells CASSLAGQVSDTQYF. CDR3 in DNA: TGTGCCAGCAGCTTAGCGGGACAGGTTTCAGATACGCAGTATTTT.

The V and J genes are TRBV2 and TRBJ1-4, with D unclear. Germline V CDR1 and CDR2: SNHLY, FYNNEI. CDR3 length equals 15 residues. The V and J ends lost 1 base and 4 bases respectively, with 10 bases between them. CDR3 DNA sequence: TGTGCCAGCAGTGAAGGTTGGGGAGTTAATGAAAAACTGTTTTTT. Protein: CASSEGWGVNEKLFF.

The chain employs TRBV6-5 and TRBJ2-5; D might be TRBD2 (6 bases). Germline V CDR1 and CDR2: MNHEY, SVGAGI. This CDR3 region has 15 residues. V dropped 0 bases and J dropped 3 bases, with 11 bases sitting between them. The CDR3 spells CASSYSQGGKETQYF. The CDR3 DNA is TGTGCCAGCAGTTACTCGCAGGGAGGTAAAGAGACCCAGTACTTC.

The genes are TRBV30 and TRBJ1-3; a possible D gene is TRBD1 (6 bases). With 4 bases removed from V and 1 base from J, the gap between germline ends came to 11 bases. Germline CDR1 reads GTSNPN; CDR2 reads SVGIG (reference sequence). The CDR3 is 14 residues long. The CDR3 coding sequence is TGTGCCTGGACGCAGGGGATTTCTGGAAACACCATATATTTT. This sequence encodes CAWTQGISGNTIYF.

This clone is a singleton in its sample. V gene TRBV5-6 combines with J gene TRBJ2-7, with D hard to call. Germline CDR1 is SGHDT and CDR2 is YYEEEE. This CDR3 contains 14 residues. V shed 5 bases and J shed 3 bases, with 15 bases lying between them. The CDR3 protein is CASSRMDGLYEQYF. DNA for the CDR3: TGTGCCAGCAGTCGAATGGACGGCCTCTACGAGCAGTACTTC.

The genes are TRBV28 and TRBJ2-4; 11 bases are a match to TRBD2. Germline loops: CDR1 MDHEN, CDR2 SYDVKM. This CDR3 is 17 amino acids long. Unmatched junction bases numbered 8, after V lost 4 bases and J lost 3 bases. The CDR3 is CASSYLSGGVIKNIQYF. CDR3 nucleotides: TGTGCCAGCAGTTATCTTAGCGGGGGGGTGATCAAAAACATTCAGTACTTC.

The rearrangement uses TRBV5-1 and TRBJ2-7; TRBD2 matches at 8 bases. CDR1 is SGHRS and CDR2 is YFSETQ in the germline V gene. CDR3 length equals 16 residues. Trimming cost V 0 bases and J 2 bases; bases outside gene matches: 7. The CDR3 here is CASSLAINSGAYEQYF. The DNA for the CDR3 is TGCGCCAGCAGCTTGGCCATTAATAGCGGGGCCTACGAGCAGTACTTC.

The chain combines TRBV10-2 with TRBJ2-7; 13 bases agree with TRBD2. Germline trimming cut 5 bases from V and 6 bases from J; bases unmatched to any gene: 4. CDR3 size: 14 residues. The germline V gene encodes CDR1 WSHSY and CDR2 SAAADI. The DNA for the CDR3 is TGCGCCAGCAGTTCTGGGACTAGCGGGGCCGAGCAGTACTTC. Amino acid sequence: CASSSGTSGAEQYF.

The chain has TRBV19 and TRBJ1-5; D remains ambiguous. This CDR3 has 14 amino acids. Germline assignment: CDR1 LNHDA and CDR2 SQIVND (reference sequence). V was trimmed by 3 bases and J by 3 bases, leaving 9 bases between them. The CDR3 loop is CASSMDGLNQPQHF. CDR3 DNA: TGTGCCAGTAGTATGGATGGACTCAATCAGCCCCAGCATTTT.

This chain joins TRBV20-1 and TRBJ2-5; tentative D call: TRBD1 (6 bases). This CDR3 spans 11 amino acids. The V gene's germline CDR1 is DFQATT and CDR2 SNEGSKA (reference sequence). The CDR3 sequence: CAGQHQETQYF. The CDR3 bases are TGCGCTGGACAGCACCAAGAGACCCAGTACTTC.